The 7 T cell receptor beta chains given below trace back to one sample, sequenced in a study of blood T cell repertoires in COVID-19 (dated by TCRdb to the early 2020s). The library was prepared using the immunoSEQ multiplex PCR assay. TCRdb mirrors the immuneACCESS table, restricted to in-frame sequences. Some clones are absent from its copies; in checked studies, under half trace to an unresolved V gene, and the reason for the others is unknown. In all, the sample holds 210,000 or so clones, and about 82% of those were seen once. In total, the top ten clones hold roughly a tenth of the sample. Sequenced: peripheral blood. These receptors originate from a woman older than 75 with acute or convalescent COVID-19.

The J gene is TRBJ2-3, the V gene TRBV28, with 7 bases lining up with TRBD2. From germline, CDR1 is MDHEN and CDR2 SYDVKM. J was trimmed by 0 bases and V by 5 bases; bases with no gene match: 5. The CDR3 consists of 15 residues. This CDR3 is CASSRSGLSTDTQYF. In DNA form, the CDR3 reads TGTGCCAGCAGTCGTAGCGGGCTGAGCACAGATACGCAGTATTTT. Filled out from reference TRBV28 and TRBJ2-3, the complete variable domain reads DVKVTQSSRYLVKRTGEKVFLECVQDMDHENMFWYRQDPGLGLRLIYFSYDVKMKEKGDIPEGYSVSREKKERFSLILESASTNQTSMYLCASSRSGLSTDTQYFGPGTRLTVL.

The V and J genes are TRBV5-1 and TRBJ1-3; 7 bases fit TRBD1. The trim removed 1 base at V and 0 bases at J, leaving 7 bases unmatched. This CDR3 comprises 17 residues. From germline, CDR1 is SGHRS and CDR2 YFSETQ. The CDR3 loop is CASSLYTGQSSGNTIYF. CDR3 DNA sequence: TGCGCCAGCAGCTTGTATACGGGACAGAGCTCTGGAAACACCATATATTTT.

V gene TRBV12-3 or TRBV12-4 combines with J gene TRBJ2-2; D gene ambiguous. This CDR3 spans 13 amino acids. V was cut by 3 bases and J by 8 bases, with 10 bases left in between. CDR3 loop: CASSFSSYGELFF. The CDR3 DNA follows: TGTGCCAGCAGTTTTAGTTCGTATGGGGAGCTGTTTTTT.

This clone has just one count. V and J are TRBV9 and TRBJ1-1; no definite D call. Looked up from germline, CDR1 is SGDLS and CDR2 is YYNGEE. The CDR3 runs to 13 residues. V was cut by 0 bases and J by 3 bases, with 6 bases left in between. CDR3 bases: TGTGCCAGCAGCGTAGATCAGGACACTGAAGCTTTCTTT. Amino acid sequence: CASSVDQDTEAFF.

The rearrangement links TRBV19 to TRBJ2-2, with D perhaps matching TRBD1 (5 bases). This CDR3 contains 15 residues. Germline CDR1 and CDR2: LNHDA and SQIVND (reference sequence). The germline V and J ends were trimmed by 6 bases and 3 bases, with 14 bases remaining between them. The CDR3 sequence: CASRPQDGYTGELFF. For the CDR3, the DNA is TGTGCCAGTAGACCACAGGACGGGTACACCGGGGAGCTGTTTTTT.

The gene calls are TRBV6-6 and TRBJ1-2; the match to TRBD1 covers 8 bases. CDR1 is MNHNY, CDR2 SVGAGI, per germline (reference sequence). Trimming cost V 6 bases and J 0 bases; bases outside gene matches: 3. The CDR3 spans 14 residues. The chain's CDR3 is CASRGQAANYGYTF. In DNA, the CDR3 is TGTGCCAGCAGGGGACAGGCCGCTAACTATGGCTACACCTTC.

This chain connects TRBV10-1 to TRBJ2-2; D might be TRBD2 (7 bases). V lost 5 bases, J lost 4 bases, and 8 bases lay in between. Germline CDR1 is WNHNN and CDR2 is SYGVQD (reference sequence). CDR3 length equals 13 residues. The CDR3 nucleotides are TGCGCCAGCAGTCGGGGGGCCACCGGGGAGCTGTTTTTT. Its protein product is CASSRGATGELFF.